These T cell receptor beta chains were read from a single sample in a study of cytomegalovirus exposure and HLA in healthy donors. Using immunoSEQ multiplex PCR, the repertoire was profiled, and TCRdb retains in-frame clones only, with some absent. Of about 120,000 clones in the sample, roughly 66% were seen once. The sample taken for sequencing was PBMCs. The receptors shown here come from a woman in her 30s in good health and CMV-seronegative. Both conserved end residues are part of each CDR3.

CASSGRVSSYEQYF	TRBV7-2	TRBJ2-7
CASSQGTTETYEQYF	TRBV4-1	TRBJ2-7
CASSFGSENTEAFF	TRBV7-9	TRBJ1-1
CASSLGGRTDLNTEAFF	TRBV5-1	TRBJ1-1
CATSRPRGLYEQYF	TRBV15	TRBJ2-7
CASRHSETQYF	TRBV6-5	TRBJ2-5
CASSKLAGGETQYF	TRBV7-9	TRBJ2-5
CASSQEGDASPLHF	TRBV4-2	TRBJ1-6
CASSFLTGSGYGYTF	TRBV28	TRBJ1-2
CASSQVGAGGGQYF	TRBV4-1	TRBJ2-3
CASSYRYRDQETQYF	TRBV6-6	TRBJ2-5
CASSPSGEGYEQYF	TRBV6-4	TRBJ2-7
CASSNTGGFYNEQFF	TRBV7-2	TRBJ2-1
CASSYATRNNEQFF	TRBV6-5	TRBJ2-1
CASSQEGQGYGYTF	TRBV4-1	TRBJ1-2
CAWKAGGATYNSPLHF	TRBV30	TRBJ1-6
CATCCDSNTYEQYF	TRBV15	TRBJ2-7
CASTGVGNTGELFF	TRBV2	TRBJ2-2
CASSGFSEQYF	TRBV6-5	TRBJ2-7
CARTEAYGYTF	TRBV9	TRBJ1-2
CAWKPTYNEQFF	TRBV30	TRBJ2-1
CASSETSGSYNEQFF	TRBV7-6	TRBJ2-1
CASSSSGLARDTQYF	TRBV7-3	TRBJ2-3
CASSLQGGRFDEQYF	TRBV7-3	TRBJ2-7
CASSPGQGGEQYF	TRBV7-3	TRBJ2-7
CASSEWSSGRETQYF	TRBV6-1	TRBJ2-5
CAWSGLAASLVQFF	TRBV30	TRBJ2-1
CASSSVTGGYNEQFF	TRBV7-8	TRBJ2-1
CASSGTRDSYSNQPQHF	TRBV28	TRBJ1-5
CAWSVGFHSGNTIYF	TRBV30	TRBJ1-3
CASSVTGVPTDTQYF	TRBV9	TRBJ2-3
CASSQDGRGITDTQYF	TRBV4-1	TRBJ2-3
CASSEGLAASKDEQFF	TRBV2	TRBJ2-1
CSAGGAGSRNEQFF	TRBV29-1	TRBJ2-1
CSAGGRRAFF	TRBV20-1	TRBJ1-1
CASSGDRRNQPQHF	TRBV2	TRBJ1-5
CASSNIRETQYF	TRBV5-6	TRBJ2-5
CATSRVATYEQYF	TRBV28	TRBJ2-7
CASSLSRATFRSGANVLTF	TRBV28	TRBJ2-6
CASSWSGSSYNEQFF	TRBV5-1	TRBJ2-1
CASSLEANTIYF	TRBV28	TRBJ1-3
CASSEGTGTYEQYF	TRBV14	TRBJ2-7
CASSGTSQASETQYF	TRBV2	TRBJ2-5
CASSQQGSHTEAFF	TRBV5-1	TRBJ1-1
CAWSVGQGIEKLFF	TRBV30	TRBJ1-4
CASRSNTGQPNTEAFF	TRBV18	TRBJ1-1
CASSPTGANNEKLFF	TRBV28	TRBJ1-4
CASSPRDGGHTEAFF	TRBV18	TRBJ1-1
CASHTGVGQLNEKLFF	TRBV27	TRBJ1-4
CASSYRVSYEQYF	TRBV19	TRBJ2-7
CASSFLGGTGYTEAFF	TRBV7-2	TRBJ1-1
CASSPSSGSDEQYF	TRBV28	.
CASSPRTGREANTGELFF	TRBV13	TRBJ2-2
CASAAGVDYEQYF	TRBV27	TRBJ2-7
CASSLAGTGKSNTEAFF	TRBV5-1	TRBJ1-1
CASSLSSSGYEQYF	TRBV28	TRBJ2-7
CASSLSRDRGNYGYTF	TRBV7-9	TRBJ1-2
CASSYSTDSAYEQYF	TRBV6-6	.